Listed below are T cell receptor beta chains from one sample, sequenced in a study of shared clonotypes between healthy human individuals. Libraries were prepared by immunoSEQ multiplex PCR; TCRdb keeps only in-frame clonotypes and omits some of them. The repertoire holds about 1.1 million clones, with roughly 80% as singletons. The source material was memory CD4+ T cells from PBMCs. The receptors were gathered from a young man in good health. Some clones in this sample may be carry-over from other donors' samples. The CDR3 runs from the conserved cysteine through the conserved F or W. The D gene is left open where the match is weak. The size entry is marked missing in some rows and otherwise reads once, few, many or a size class.

>TRBD2|TRBV10-3|few|TRBJ2-7
TGTGCCATCAGCGAGGCGGGAGTGAGCGAGCAGTACTTC
CAISEAGVSEQYF
>NA|TRBV19|NA|TRBJ2-5
TGTGCCAGTAGTTGGGGACGACAAGAGACCCAGTACTTC
CASSWGRQETQYF
>NA|TRBV28|NA|TRBJ1-1
TGTGCCAGCAGTCCTTTGGAGGATGAAGCTTTCTTT
CASSPLEDEAFF
>NA|TRBV9|NA|TRBJ2-5
TGTGCCAGCAGCGTTGGGGGCATACAAGAGACCCAGTACTTC
CASSVGGIQETQYF
>TRBD1|TRBV18|NA|TRBJ1-6
TGTGCCAGCTCTGGGACAGGGTCTCGCAATTCACCCCTCCACTTT
CASSGTGSRNSPLHF
>NA|TRBV27|NA|TRBJ1-4
TGTGCCAGCAGTTTTGCCGGGGGCGCAACTAATGAAAAACTGTTTTTT
CASSFAGGATNEKLFF
>TRBD2|TRBV29-1|NA|TRBJ2-2
TGCAGCGCCCTTAGGCGGGGGGCGACTCCGAACACCGGGGAGCTGTTTTTT
CSALRRGATPNTGELFF
>TRBD2|TRBV2|NA|TRBJ2-7
TGTGCCAGCACGGCGGGAGGCCCCTACGAGCAGTACTTC
CASTAGGPYEQYF
>TRBD2|TRBV27|NA|TRBJ2-3
TGTGCCAGCAGTTTAGTACTAGCGGGAGGGTCTACGCAGTATTTT
CASSLVLAGGSTQYF
>NA|TRBV27|NA|TRBJ2-7
TGTGCCAGCAGAGGTGGGAGTTACGAGCAGTACTTC
CASRGGSYEQYF
>NA|TRBV6-1|NA|TRBJ2-1
TGTGCCAGCAGGGCTGACAGGTACAATGAGCAGTTCTTC
CASRADRYNEQFF
>NA|TRBV2|NA|TRBJ2-3
TGTGCCAGCAGTGGCGCCGGTCGTGATACGCAGTATTTT
CASSGAGRDTQYF
>NA|TRBV30|NA|TRBJ2-7
TGTGCCGTCGGACGGGGCTACGAGCAGTACTTC
CAVGRGYEQYF
>NA|TRBV6-1|NA|TRBJ1-2
TGTGCCAGCAGTGAAACTGACGTCTATGGCTACACCTTC
CASSETDVYGYTF
>TRBD1|TRBV7-3|NA|TRBJ1-2
TGTGCCAGCTCCCCCGGGACAGGGGAATATGGCTACACCTTC
CASSPGTGEYGYTF
>NA|TRBV5-1|once|TRBJ1-1
TGCGCCACCCAACCTTCTACGGGCACTGAAGCTTTCTTT
CATQPSTGTEAFF
>NA|TRBV5-6|NA|TRBJ1-5
TGTGCCAGCAGCCTGGGCGGGGATCAGCCCCAGCATTTT
CASSLGGDQPQHF
>NA|TRBV4-2|once|TRBJ1-5
TGTGCCAGCAGCCAAGGGGGAGGTCAGCCCCAGCATTTT
CASSQGGGQPQHF
>TRBD1|TRBV5-4|NA|TRBJ1-1
TGTGCCAGCAGCTTCCCCCGACAGGGAGGGATGAACACTGAAGCTTTCTTT
CASSFPRQGGMNTEAFF
>NA|TRBV7-2|NA|TRBJ1-1
TGTGCCAGCAGCGCCAATATCGGAGGACACACTGAAGCTTTCTTT
CASSANIGGHTEAFF
>TRBD1|TRBV27|NA|TRBJ2-1
TGTGCCAGCAGTGACAGGGGGCAGTCCTACAATGAGCAGTTCTTC
CASSDRGQSYNEQFF
>NA|TRBV7-3|NA|TRBJ2-6
TGTGCCAGCAGCCCAACCCGCGACGGGGCCAACGTCCTGACTTTC
CASSPTRDGANVLTF
>TRBD2|TRBV28|few|TRBJ2-7
TGTGCCAGCGTTAGCGGGACTTTCTACGAGCAGTACTTC
CASVSGTFYEQYF
>NA|TRBV5-4|few|TRBJ2-7
TGTGCCAGCAGCTTGTTCGGGTCCGAGCAGTACTTC
CASSLFGSEQYF
>NA|TRBV29-1|NA|TRBJ1-1
TGCAGCGTCGAGACAGGCTGGAACACTGAAGCTTTCTTT
CSVETGWNTEAFF
>NA|TRBV9|NA|TRBJ2-3
TGTGCCAGCAGCGTAGTAGGCACAGATACGCAGTATTTT
CASSVVGTDTQYF
>TRBD2|TRBV29-1|NA|TRBJ2-3
TGCAGCGTTGGGGCTAGCGGGAGAACAGATACGCAGTATTTT
CSVGASGRTDTQYF
>NA|TRBV6-1|NA|TRBJ2-1
TGTGCCAGCAGTGACCCCTCCGGTGAGCAGTTCTTC
CASSDPSGEQFF
>NA|TRBV7-9|NA|TRBJ2-5
TGTGCCAGCAGCTTAGACAGAGCCCAAGAGACCCAGTACTTC
CASSLDRAQETQYF
>NA|TRBV5-8|NA|TRBJ2-3
TGTGCCAGCAGCTTGGGTCAGGGTGGAAATACGCAGTATTTT
CASSLGQGGNTQYF
>NA|TRBV6-1|NA|TRBJ1-4
TGTGCCAGCAGTTCCCCCGGGGGCCCAAAACTGTTTTTT
CASSSPGGPKLFF
>TRBD1|TRBV7-9|NA|TRBJ1-4
TGTGCCAGCGCCGGGACAGATAATGAAAAACTGTTTTTT
CASAGTDNEKLFF
>NA|TRBV5-4|few|TRBJ2-1
TGTGCCAGCAGACTACACAGCTACAATGAGCAGTTCTTC
CASRLHSYNEQFF
>NA|TRBV28|NA|TRBJ2-5
TGTGCCAGCAGCTTTAGGGGGGGGGAGCAGTACTTC
CASSFRGGEQYF
>NA|TRBV5-1|NA|TRBJ2-5
TGCGCCAGCAGCCAGATTCCGGGGAAAGAGACCCAGTACTTC
CASSQIPGKETQYF
>NA|TRBV7-9|NA|TRBJ1-2
TGTGCCAGCAGCTTACTGAGTGGGGTTTGGTATGGCTACACCTTC
CASSLLSGVWYGYTF
>NA|TRBV28|NA|TRBJ1-4
TGTGCCAGCAGCTCCCCCGGAACGGGTTGGAAACTGTTTTTT
CASSSPGTGWKLFF
>TRBD1|TRBV29-1|once|TRBJ2-5
TGCAGCGTAGACGGACAGGGTGAAGAGACCCAGTACTTC
CSVDGQGEETQYF
>TRBD1|TRBV30|NA|TRBJ1-4
TGTGCCTGGAGTGGACAGGGAGGAAAACTGTTTTTT
CAWSGQGGKLFF
>TRBD1|TRBV28|once|TRBJ1-2
TGTGCCAGCAGTTTCATATCCGGGACAGGCTATGGCTACACCTTC
CASSFISGTGYGYTF
>NA|TRBV18|NA|TRBJ2-7
TGTGCCAGCTCACCACTCACGGGGTACGGCGAGCAGTACTTC
CASSPLTGYGEQYF
>NA|TRBV4-2|once|TRBJ1-1
TGTGCCAGCAGCCCCGAACAGGGAGGGTCCACTGAAGCTTTCTTT
CASSPEQGGSTEAFF
>TRBD1|TRBV2|many|TRBJ1-4
TGTGCCAGCGTTGGGACAGGGCATGAAAAACTGTTTTTT
CASVGTGHEKLFF
>TRBD1|TRBV5-1|few|TRBJ2-1
TGCGCCAGCAGCTTGATGGGACAGGGTGGAAAGCAGTTCTTC
CASSLMGQGGKQFF
>TRBD2|TRBV9|NA|TRBJ2-7
TGTGCCAGCAGCGTAGCAGGGACTAGCGGATACGAGCAGTACTTC
CASSVAGTSGYEQYF
>NA|TRBV6-5|NA|TRBJ2-2
TGTGCCAGCCGGTCCACCGGGGAGCTGTTTTTT
CASRSTGELFF
>NA|TRBV6-1|NA|TRBJ2-7
TGTGCCAGCAGCCGGGAACAAACCTACGAGCAGTACTTC
CASSREQTYEQYF
>NA|TRBV7-2|NA|TRBJ2-3
TGTGCCAGCAGCTTTCAGCCCAGCACAGATACGCAGTATTTT
CASSFQPSTDTQYF
>NA|TRBV7-6|NA|TRBJ1-4
TGTGCCAGCAGCTCGACCGGGGGGCCTGAAAAACTGTTTTTT
CASSSTGGPEKLFF
>NA|TRBV11-1|NA|TRBJ1-2
TGTGCCAGCAGCCAAGAGAGCTATGGCTACACCTTC
CASSQESYGYTF
>NA|TRBV7-8|once|TRBJ2-7
TGTGCCAGCAGCTTAGTTCCGGGGATGTACGAGCAGTACTTC
CASSLVPGMYEQYF
>NA|TRBV5-8|NA|TRBJ2-7
TGTGCCAGCAGCGGTTGGCGGCTGGGGTACGAGCAGTACTTC
CASSGWRLGYEQYF
>TRBD1|TRBV18|NA|TRBJ2-4
TGTGCCAGCTCATCTCGACAGGGAAGAGCCAAAAACATTCAGTACTTC
CASSSRQGRAKNIQYF